Listed here are 11 T cell receptor beta chains from one sample, sequenced in a study of blood T cell repertoires in COVID-19. Using immunoSEQ multiplex PCR, the repertoire was profiled, and TCRdb retains in-frame clones only, with some absent. The sample has 60,000 or so clones; 89% are singletons. The sample taken for sequencing was peripheral blood. These receptors were obtained from a man between 60 and 75 years old with acute or convalescent COVID-19.

This chain links TRBV3-1 (or the pseudogene TRBV3-2) with TRBJ1-2; tentatively, D is TRBD1 (5 bases). CDR3 length: 16 amino acids. Germline lookup yields CDR1 LGHDT and CDR2 YNNKEL (reference sequence). Trimming stripped 5 bases from V and 3 bases from J, with 19 bases between. CDR3 nucleotides: TGTGCCAGCAGCTTACTCTCCGGGGGTAGGGACTATGGCTACACCTTC. Translated, it gives CASSLLSGGRDYGYTF.

The chain recombines TRBV30 with TRBJ1-1; D is unclear. The CDR3 length is 12 residues. V was shortened by 3 bases and J by 6 bases, with 11 bases between the two germline ends. CDR1 GTSNPN and CDR2 SVGIG come from the germline V gene (reference sequence). The DNA of the CDR3 is TGTGCCTGGAGGGCGGGAGCGCCTGAAGCTTTCTTT. This encodes CAWRAGAPEAFF.

The CDR3 region has the DNA TGTGCCAGCAGTAGCGGGGGGGTATACAATGAGCAGTTCTTC. It yields the protein CASSSGGVYNEQFF. V gene TRBV6-2 or TRBV6-3 combines with J gene TRBJ2-1; 10 bases are a match to TRBD2. The V and J ends lost 5 bases and 4 bases, in that order; junction bases with no gene match: 2. The germline gives CDR1 MNHEY, CDR2 SVGEGT. CDR3 size: 14 residues.

The CDR3 loop reads CASSMALQGRQPQHF. The CDR3 nucleotides are TGTGCCAGTAGTATGGCGTTACAGGGTAGACAGCCCCAGCATTTT. The chain couples TRBV19 to TRBJ1-5; D perhaps matches TRBD1 (6 bases). Germline loops: CDR1 LNHDA, CDR2 SQIVND (reference sequence). This CDR3 has 15 residues. Trimming stripped 3 bases from V and 7 bases from J, with 16 bases between. Supplemented by reference TRBV19 and TRBJ1-5, the full variable domain reads DGGITQSPKYLFRKEGQNVTLSCEQNLNHDAMYWYRQDPGQGLRLIYYSQIVNDFQKGDIAEGYSVSREKKESFPLTVTSAQKNPTAFYLCASSMALQGRQPQHFGDGTRLSIL.

The chain recombines TRBV3-1 (or the pseudogene TRBV3-2) with TRBJ1-3; no firm D call. Trimming removed 4 bases at V and 0 bases at J, with 10 bases between. CDR1 LGHDT and CDR2 YNNKEL come from the germline V gene (reference sequence). The length of the CDR3 is 15 residues. In nucleotides, the CDR3 is TGTGCCAGCAGCCCCCGGGGAGGCTCTGGAAACACCATATATTTT. Its translation: CASSPRGGSGNTIYF.

The chain links TRBV3-1 (or the pseudogene TRBV3-2) to TRBJ2-6, with TRBD1 identical over 7 bases. CDR3 length: 16 residues. The germline V gene has CDR1 LGHDT and CDR2 YNNKEL (reference sequence). V gave up 4 bases and J gave up 0 bases; unmatched junction bases: 3. The CDR3 protein is CASSPRTGSGANVLTF. Written as DNA, the CDR3 is TGTGCCAGCAGCCCCAGGACAGGCTCTGGGGCCAACGTCCTGACTTTC.

The genes are TRBV9 and TRBJ1-5; no clear D gene. The CDR3 runs to 13 residues. CDR1 SGDLS and CDR2 YYNGEE come from the germline V gene. V was trimmed by 4 bases and J by 0 bases, leaving 5 bases between them. The CDR3 is CASSPNSNQPQHF. In DNA form, the CDR3 reads TGTGCCAGCAGCCCCAATAGCAATCAGCCCCAGCATTTT.

As to this clone: This specimen includes other DNA sequences encoding the same CDR3. The chain is built from TRBV5-1 and TRBJ1-1; D may be TRBD1 (5 bases). CDR3 length: 15 amino acids. V lost 4 bases and J lost 0, with 13 bases in between. Germline loops: CDR1 SGHRS, CDR2 YFSETQ. Written as DNA, the CDR3 is TGCGCCAGCAGCCTGGTGGGGCAGATGAACACTGAAGCTTTCTTT. Encoded protein: CASSLVGQMNTEAFF.

The chain recombines TRBV2 with TRBJ1-5; no firm D call. The V and J ends lost 4 bases and 0 bases respectively, with 7 bases between them. CDR1 and CDR2 (germline): SNHLY, FYNNEI. The CDR3 contains 14 residues. In DNA form, the CDR3 reads TGTGCCAGCAGTGGCGGCTATAGCAATCAGCCCCAGCATTTT. Translating it yields CASSGGYSNQPQHF.

The chain is built from TRBV5-1 and TRBJ2-7; 10 bases match TRBD1. The CDR3 has 14 residues. Germline CDR1 SGHRS, CDR2 YFSETQ. V lost 4 bases to trimming and J lost 2 bases; unmatched junction nucleotides: 3. The CDR3 DNA is TGCGCCAGCAGCGGCGGACAGGGGGCCTACGAGCAGTACTTC. Residues: CASSGGQGAYEQYF. Full variable domain (missing parts from reference TRBV5-1 and TRBJ2-7): KAGVTQTPRYLIKTRGQQVTLSCSPISGHRSVSWYQQTPGQGLQFLFEYFSETQRNKGNFPGRFSGRQFSNSRSEMNVSTLELGDSALYLCASSGGQGAYEQYFGPGTRLTVT.

The J gene is TRBJ2-7, the V gene TRBV4-1; 7 bases fit TRBD2. The CDR3 is made up of 17 amino acids. Germline CDR1 is MGHRA and CDR2 is YSYEKL. J gave up 5 bases and V 4 bases, and 17 bases lay outside the gene matches. The CDR3 bases are TGCGCCAGCAGCCCTCATTTATCCACAGGACTAGGCGACGAGCAGTACTTC. Its protein product is CASSPHLSTGLGDEQYF.